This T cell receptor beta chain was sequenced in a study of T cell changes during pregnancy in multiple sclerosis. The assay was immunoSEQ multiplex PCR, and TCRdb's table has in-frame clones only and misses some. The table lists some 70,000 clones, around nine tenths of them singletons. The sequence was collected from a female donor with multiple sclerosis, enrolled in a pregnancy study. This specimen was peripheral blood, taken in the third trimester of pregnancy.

The CDR3 region is CASSPEGDSYEQYF. CDR3 DNA sequence: TGTGCCAGCAGCCCGGAAGGGGACTCCTACGAGCAGTACTTC. The gene calls are TRBV7-9 and TRBJ2-7; a weak D match, TRBD1 (5 bases). The CDR3 runs to 14 residues. V lost 5 bases to trimming and J lost 0 bases, with 11 bases between them. Germline CDR1 and CDR2: SEHNR and FQNEAQ (reference sequence).